Listed below are T cell receptor beta chains from one sample, sequenced in a study of shared clonotypes between healthy human individuals. Measured with immunoSEQ multiplex PCR; TCRdb has only the in-frame clones, and not every one. The sample holds about a million clones, 70% to 80% seen once. Material: memory CD4+ T cells from PBMCs. These receptor sequences come from a man between 18 and 29 years old in good health. Some clones in this sample may be carry-over from other donors' samples. Both conserved end residues are part of each CDR3. The order of the fields is D gene, clone size, V gene, J gene, CDR3 protein, CDR3 DNA. The D gene is left open where the match is weak. For some rows the clone size is stated as once, few or many, or as a class when expanded; others skip it.

>.|.|TRBV7-3|TRBJ2-1
CASSLTLRDEQFF
TGTGCCAGCAGCTTAACCCTACGGGATGAGCAGTTCTTC
>TRBD2|.|TRBV5-4|TRBJ2-1
CASSWSGRSYNEQFF
TGTGCCAGCAGCTGGAGCGGGAGATCCTACAATGAGCAGTTCTTC
>.|many|TRBV7-9|TRBJ2-1
CASSSSGARSYNEQFF
TGTGCCAGCAGCTCTTCCGGCGCCCGCTCCTACAATGAGCAGTTCTTC
>.|.|TRBV19|TRBJ1-1
CASSIGGGSNTEAFF
TGTGCCAGTAGTATTGGCGGGGGGTCGAACACTGAAGCTTTCTTT
>.|few|TRBV2|TRBJ1-5
CASSEVPSRNQPQHF
TGTGCCAGCAGTGAGGTTCCATCTCGAAATCAGCCCCAGCATTTT
>.|.|TRBV27|TRBJ1-1
CASSFYPPDPVNTEAFF
TGTGCCAGCAGTTTTTATCCCCCGGATCCGGTGAACACTGAAGCTTTCTTT
>.|.|TRBV5-1|TRBJ2-6
CATTRDVRPGANVLTF
TGCGCCACCACCCGGGACGTCCGGCCTGGGGCCAACGTCCTGACTTTC
>.|.|TRBV18|TRBJ2-7
CASGGHFHEQYF
TGTGCCAGCGGCGGGCATTTCCACGAGCAGTACTTC
>TRBD1|.|TRBV29-1|TRBJ2-3
CSAPPGGNTDTQYF
TGCAGCGCACCTCCAGGGGGAAACACAGATACGCAGTATTTT
>TRBD2|.|TRBV2|TRBJ2-2
CASNSAGGRPGELFF
TGTGCCAGCAATTCAGCGGGAGGAAGGCCCGGGGAGCTGTTTTTT
>TRBD2|.|TRBV7-3|TRBJ2-5
CASSLGTIETQYF
TGTGCCAGCAGCCTCGGGACTATAGAGACCCAGTACTTC
>TRBD1|.|TRBV2|TRBJ2-1
CASSGGTGGAYNEQFF
TGTGCCAGCAGTGGGGGGACAGGGGGAGCCTACAATGAGCAGTTCTTC
>TRBD1|.|TRBV6-1|TRBJ2-3
CASSGTGDTQYF
TGTGCCAGCAGTGGGACAGGGGATACGCAGTATTTT
>.|.|TRBV28|TRBJ2-2
CASSFPGELFF
TGTGCCAGCAGTTTCCCCGGGGAGCTGTTTTTT
>.|.|TRBV6-6|TRBJ1-1
CASSYLQANTEAFF
TGTGCCAGCAGTTACCTCCAGGCAAACACTGAAGCTTTCTTT
>.|.|TRBV6-6|TRBJ1-5
CASNPGQRQPQHF
TGTGCCAGCAACCCGGGACAACGACAGCCCCAGCATTTT
>.|.|TRBV13|TRBJ2-1
CASSTRGYNEQFF
TGTGCCAGCAGCACTAGGGGGTACAATGAGCAGTTCTTC
>.|once|TRBV25-1|TRBJ2-7
CASSLAGAYEQYF
TGTGCCAGCAGTCTGGCAGGGGCCTACGAGCAGTACTTC
>TRBD2|.|TRBV11-2|TRBJ2-1
CASRSGLAGKGEQFF
TGTGCCAGCAGGTCGGGACTAGCGGGAAAGGGGGAGCAGTTCTTC
>.|.|TRBV29-1|TRBJ1-1
CTLGGNTEAFF
TGCACCTTGGGGGGGAACACTGAAGCTTTCTTT
>TRBD1|.|TRBV5-1|TRBJ2-3
CASSLGDSPTDTQYF
TGCGCCAGCAGCTTGGGGGACAGCCCCACAGATACGCAGTATTTT
>.|.|TRBV30|TRBJ2-6
CAWMAPGANVLTF
TGTGCCTGGATGGCGCCTGGGGCCAACGTCCTGACTTTC